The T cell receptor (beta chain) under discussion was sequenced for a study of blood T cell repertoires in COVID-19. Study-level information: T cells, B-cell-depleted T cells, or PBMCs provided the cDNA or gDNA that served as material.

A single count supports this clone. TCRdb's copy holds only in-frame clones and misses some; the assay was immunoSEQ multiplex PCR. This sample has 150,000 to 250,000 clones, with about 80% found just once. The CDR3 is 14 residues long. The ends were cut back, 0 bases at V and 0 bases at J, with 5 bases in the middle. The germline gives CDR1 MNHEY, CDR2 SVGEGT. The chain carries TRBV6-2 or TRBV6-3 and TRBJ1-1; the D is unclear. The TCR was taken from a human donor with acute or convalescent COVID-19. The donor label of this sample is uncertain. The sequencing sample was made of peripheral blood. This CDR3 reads CASSYSRLNTEAFF. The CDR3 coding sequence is TGTGCCAGCAGTTACTCCAGGTTGAACACTGAAGCTTTCTTT.